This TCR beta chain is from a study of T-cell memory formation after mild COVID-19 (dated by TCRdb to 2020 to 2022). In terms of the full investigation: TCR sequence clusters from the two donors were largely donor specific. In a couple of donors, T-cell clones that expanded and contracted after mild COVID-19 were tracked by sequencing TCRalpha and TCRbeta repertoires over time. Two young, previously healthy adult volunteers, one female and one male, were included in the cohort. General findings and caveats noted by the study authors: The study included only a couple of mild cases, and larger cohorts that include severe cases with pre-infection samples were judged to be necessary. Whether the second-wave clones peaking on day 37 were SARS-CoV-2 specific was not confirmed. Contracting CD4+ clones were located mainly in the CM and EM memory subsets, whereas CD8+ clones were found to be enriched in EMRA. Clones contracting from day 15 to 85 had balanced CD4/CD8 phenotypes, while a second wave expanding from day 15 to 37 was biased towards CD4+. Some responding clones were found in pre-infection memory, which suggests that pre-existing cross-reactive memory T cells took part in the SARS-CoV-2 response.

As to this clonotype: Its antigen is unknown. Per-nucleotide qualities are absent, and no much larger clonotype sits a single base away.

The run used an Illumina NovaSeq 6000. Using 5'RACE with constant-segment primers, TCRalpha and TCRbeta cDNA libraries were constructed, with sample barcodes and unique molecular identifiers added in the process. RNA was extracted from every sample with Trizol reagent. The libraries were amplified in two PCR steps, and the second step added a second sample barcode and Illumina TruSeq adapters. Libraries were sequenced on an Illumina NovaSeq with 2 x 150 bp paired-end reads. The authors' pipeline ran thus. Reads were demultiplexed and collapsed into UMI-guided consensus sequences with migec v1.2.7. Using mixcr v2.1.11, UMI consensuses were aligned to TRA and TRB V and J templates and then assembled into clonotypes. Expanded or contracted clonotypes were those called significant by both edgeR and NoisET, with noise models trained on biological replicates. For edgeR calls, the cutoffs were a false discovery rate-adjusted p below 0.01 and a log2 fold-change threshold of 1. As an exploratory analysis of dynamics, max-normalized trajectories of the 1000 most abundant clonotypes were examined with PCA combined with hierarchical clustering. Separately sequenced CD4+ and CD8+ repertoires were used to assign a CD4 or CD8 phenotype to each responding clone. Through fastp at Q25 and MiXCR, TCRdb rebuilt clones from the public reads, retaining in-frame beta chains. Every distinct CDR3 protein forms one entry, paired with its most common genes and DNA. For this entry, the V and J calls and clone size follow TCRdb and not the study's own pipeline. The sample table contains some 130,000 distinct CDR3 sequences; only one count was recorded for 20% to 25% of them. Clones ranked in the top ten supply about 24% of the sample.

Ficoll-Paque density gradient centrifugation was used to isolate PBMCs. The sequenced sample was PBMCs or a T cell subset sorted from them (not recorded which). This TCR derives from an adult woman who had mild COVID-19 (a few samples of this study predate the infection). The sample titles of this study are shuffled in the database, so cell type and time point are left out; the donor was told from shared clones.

The CDR3 here reads CASSLWGPGQGMDEQYF. At the DNA level, the sequence is TGTGCCAGCAGCTTATGGGGGCCGGGACAGGGTATGGACGAGCAGTACTTC. The chain is assembled from TRBV7-2 and TRBJ2-7, with 9 bases aligning to TRBD1. There are 17 amino acids in the CDR3, from cysteine to phenylalanine inclusive. Kept here is only the CDR3 DNA, which spans 51 bases and is read in frame from base 1. CDR1 and CDR2, looked up from the germline V gene, are SGHTA and FQGNSA. From V the trimming removes 2 bases and from J it removes 5 bases, while the gene matches leave 13 bases of the junction unaccounted for.